Presented here are 30 T cell receptor beta chains from one specimen sequenced in a study of blood T cells in healthy people across ages (dated by TCRdb to about 2015). Receptor libraries were prepared by 5' RACE. The listed sequencing device is Illumina HiSeq 2500. A second about 7 to 11 cycle PCR used a sample-barcoded 5' primer and a J-beta primer mix. TCRdb trimmed public reads at Q25 via fastp, called clones via MiXCR and kept in-frame beta chains. Identical CDR3 protein sequences are pooled into one entry, listed with their most common genes and DNA. In this sample the table shows about 800,000 distinct CDR3 sequences, around half of which occur a single time. The ten largest clones add up to 18% of the sample. Sequenced material: blood. Every receptor here comes from a man aged 80 or over in good health.

Points on this clonotype: A read error may be the cause here, since a much bigger clone is one base away. This chain links TRBV7-6 with TRBJ1-2; no definite D call. The germline gives CDR1 SGHVS, CDR2 FNYEAQ. The CDR3 consists of 14 residues. CDR3 DNA: TGTGCCAGCAGCGTAGCTGGAGGGTCGGATGGCTACACCTTC. Its translation: CASSVAGGSDGYTF. The full variable domain, with the rest looked up from reference TRBV7-6 and TRBJ1-2, is GAGVSQSPRYKVTKRGQDVALRCDPISGHVSLYWYRQALGQGPEFLTYFNYEAQQDKSGLPNDRFSAERPEGSISTLTIQRTEQRDSAMYRCASSVAGGSDGYTFGSGTRLTVV.

The J gene is TRBJ2-4, the V gene TRBV12-3 or TRBV12-4, with 8 nucleotides matching TRBD2. The end of the DNA fits TRBJ2-7 better, so the J call may be wrong. The CDR3 sequence is 15 residues long. The CDR3 region is CASSPGGGFRYEQYF. For the CDR3, the DNA is TGTGCCAGCAGTCCCGGGGGGGGCTTTCGTTACGAGCAGTACTTC.

This clonotype has more than one count but fewer than ten. This chain links TRBV12-3 or TRBV12-4 with TRBJ2-7, with D possibly matching TRBD2 (6 bases). The CDR3 loop spans 15 amino acids. V was clipped by 6 bases and J by 3 bases, with 18 bases between them. The DNA for the CDR3 is TGTGCCAGCAGCCTATCCGGGACTCCAGGCTACGAGCAGTACTTC. Amino acid sequence: CASSLSGTPGYEQYF.

A single count supports this clonotype. Sequence at one end of the junction differs from germline and may be a read error. V is TRBV5-1 and J is TRBJ2-4; TRBD2 might be the D (5 bases). The DNA end favors TRBJ2-7, so the J call may be wrong. The CDR3 totals 14 residues. CDR1 and CDR2 from the germline V gene are SGHRS and YFSETQ. The CDR3 region is CANSGNPVSYEQYF. DNA of the CDR3: TGCGCCAACAGCGGAAACCCAGTCAGCTACGAGCAGTACTTC.

This clonotype was picked up a small number of times. CDR3 residues: CASSSSGLPHNEQFF. The CDR3 coding sequence is TGTGCCAGCAGCTCCAGTGGTCTACCTCACAATGAGCAGTTCTTC. V and J are TRBV7-4 and TRBJ2-1; D unclear. V gave up 4 bases and J gave up 5 bases, with 15 bases separating them. CDR3 length: 15 residues. Germline V gives CDR1 SGHVT, CDR2 SQSDAQ.

This clonotype was detected a few times. The J gene is TRBJ1-2, the V gene TRBV7-2; maybe TRBD1 (5 bases). The CDR3 consists of 16 residues. Trimming removed 7 bases at V and 4 bases at J, with 22 bases between. The germline V gene encodes CDR1 SGHTA and CDR2 FQGNSA. The CDR3 nucleotides read TGTGCCAGCACCCAGAGCAGGGAAGGAGCGGGCTATGGCTACACCTTC. Translation: CASTQSREGAGYGYTF.

This clonotype has just a few counts. The V and J genes are TRBV14 and TRBJ2-7; a possible D gene is TRBD1 (6 bases). The ends were cut back, 2 bases at V and 10 bases at J, with 18 bases in the middle. CDR1 is SGHDN, CDR2 FVKESK, per germline. CDR3 size: 14 residues. CDR3 protein: CASSQQGRMPPQYF. The CDR3 DNA follows: TGTGCCAGCAGCCAACAGGGGCGAATGCCCCCACAGTACTTC.

This clonotype has more than one count but fewer than ten. The rearrangement joins TRBV5-1 to TRBJ2-4; no reliable D call. The better agreement between TRBJ2-7 and the DNA end casts doubt on the J call. The length of the CDR3 is 14 residues. The germline gives CDR1 SGHRS, CDR2 YFSETQ. The CDR3 is CASSLGSTTYEQYF. The CDR3 DNA is TGCGCCAGCAGCTTGGGGTCCACAACCTACGAGCAGTACTTC.

As concerns this clonotype: Relative to the germline gene, one junction end is altered; a read error may explain this. The chain combines TRBV7-8 with TRBJ2-1; possible D gene TRBD1, 6 bases. Germline V gives CDR1 SGHVS, CDR2 FQNEAQ. This CDR3 is 16 amino acids long. This chain's CDR3 is CASSLDRARGNNVQFF. CDR3 DNA sequence: TGTGCCAGCAGCTTAGACAGGGCGAGAGGAAACAATGTGCAGTTCTTC.

The V gene is TRBV6-2 or TRBV6-3, the J gene TRBJ2-1; D possibly corresponds to TRBD2 (5 bases). V lost 6 bases, J lost 0 bases, and 9 bases lay in between. Germline values: CDR1 MNHEY, CDR2 SVGEGT. The CDR3 extends over 14 amino acids. CDR3 residues: CASSKTNSYNEQFF. CDR3 in DNA: TGTGCCAGCAGCAAGACTAACTCCTACAATGAGCAGTTCTTC.

This clonotype was detected a few times. The chain employs TRBV12-3 or TRBV12-4 and TRBJ1-4; D gene unclear. Trimming removed 4 bases from V and 1 base from J, with 13 bases in between. CDR3 size: 16 residues. The DNA for the CDR3 is TGTGCCAGCAGTTCCCAAAACGGGGTAACTAATGAAAAACTGTTTTTT. It is translated as CASSSQNGVTNEKLFF.

The chain recombines TRBV3-1 with TRBJ2-7; maybe TRBD1 (5 bases). Germline values: CDR1 LGHDT, CDR2 YNNKEL (reference sequence). The V and J ends lost 4 bases and 3 bases respectively, with 19 bases between them. The CDR3 extends over 16 amino acids. CDR3 nucleotide sequence: TGTGCCAGCAGCCTACTCAGGGCATCGGATCGCTACGAGCAGTACTTC. Translation gives CASSLLRASDRYEQYF.

This clonotype occurred a few times. This chain links TRBV4-2 with TRBJ2-1; 8 bases map to TRBD2. CDR3 size: 16 residues. Per germline, CDR1 LGHNA and CDR2 YNFKEQ. J gave up 15 bases and V 0 bases, and 16 bases lay outside the gene matches. CDR3 bases: TGTGCCAGCAGCCAAGATCCCCTAGCGGGTGACCTACCCCCGTTCTTC. Protein sequence: CASSQDPLAGDLPPFF.

This chain joins TRBV5-1 and TRBJ2-1; 11 bases are shared with TRBD2. This CDR3 region has 15 residues. Per germline, CDR1 SGHRS and CDR2 YFSETQ. With 1 base clipped from V and 7 bases from J, the junction kept 4 bases outside the gene matches. Here the CDR3 reads CASSLSLAGGNEQFF. The DNA of the CDR3 is TGCGCCAGCAGCTTGAGTCTAGCGGGAGGTAATGAGCAGTTCTTC.

This clonotype was observed many times. The genes are TRBV29-1 and TRBJ2-1; TRBD2 matches 8 bases. Per the germline V gene, CDR1 is SQVTM and CDR2 is ANQGSEA. The CDR3 loop spans 14 amino acids. Trimming took 4 bases from V and 5 from J; bases not matched to a gene: 7. CDR3 coding DNA: TGCAGCGTTGTAGTAGCGGGACGGGACAATGAGCAGTTCTTC. This gives the protein CSVVVAGRDNEQFF.

This clonotype was picked up many times. The V and J genes are TRBV12-3 or TRBV12-4 and TRBJ2-7; D is ambiguous. The germline V and J ends were trimmed by 6 bases and 4 bases, with 10 bases remaining between them. This CDR3 has 12 residues. CDR3 nucleotide sequence: TGTGCCAGCAGCTTATTGGGATACGAGCAGTACTTC. Protein: CASSLLGYEQYF.

On this clonotype itself: Its ends do not fully match the called genes, so a read error is possible. V and J are TRBV20-1 and TRBJ2-3; 9 bases map to TRBD2. This CDR3 comprises 17 residues. Germline loops: CDR1 DFQATT, CDR2 SNEGSKA (reference sequence). This chain's CDR3 is CSTRSPTSGLSTDTQYF. DNA for the CDR3: TGCAGTACTAGATCGCCCACTAGCGGGCTTAGCACAGATACGCAGTATTTT.

This clonotype was counted only a few times. This CDR3 reads CASSLQAGGRNEQYF. In nucleotides, the CDR3 is TGTGCCAGCAGCTTACAAGCGGGAGGGCGGAACGAGCAGTACTTC. The genes are TRBV7-9 and TRBJ2-7, with 10 bases identical to TRBD2. The CDR3 loop spans 15 amino acids. J gave up 5 bases and V 2 bases, and 6 bases lay outside the gene matches. Germline V gene sequence: CDR1 SEHNR, CDR2 FQNEAQ (reference sequence). Full variable domain (outside the CDR3, taken from reference TRBV7-9 and TRBJ2-7): DTGVSQNPRHKITKRGQNVTFRCDPISEHNRLYWYRQTLGQGPEFLTYFQNEAQLEKSRLLSDRFSAERPKGSFSTLEIQRTEQGDSAMYLCASSLQAGGRNEQYFGPGTRLTVT.

This clonotype has only a few counts. The chain is built from TRBV29-1 and TRBJ2-3; no clear D. The CDR3 extends over 12 amino acids. Trimming cost V 6 bases and J 0 bases, with 7 bases left between them. Looked up from germline, CDR1 is SQVTM and CDR2 is ANQGSEA. Here the CDR3 DNA reads TGCAGCGTCCATACGAGCACAGATACGCAGTATTTT. Its translation: CSVHTSTDTQYF.

The table lists this clonotype with a few counts. This chain connects TRBV20-1 to TRBJ1-5; 8 nucleotides align to TRBD1. There are 16 residues in the CDR3. V was pared by 6 bases and J by 3 bases, with 13 bases of the junction left unmatched. In germline, CDR1 is DFQATT, CDR2 SNEGSKA (reference sequence). CDR3 bases: TGCAGTGCAAAAGGACTACAGGGGGTGTCCAATCAGCCCCAGCATTTT. It specifies CSAKGLQGVSNQPQHF.

This clonotype was seen many times. The chain uses TRBV6-5 and TRBJ2-7; 8 bases agree with TRBD2. Germline-derived CDR1 and CDR2 are MNHEY and SVGAGI. J gave up 1 base and V 6 bases, and 5 bases lay outside the gene matches. The CDR3 consists of 14 residues. CDR3 in amino acids: CASRPGLDSYEQYF. CDR3 nucleotide sequence: TGTGCCAGCAGGCCGGGACTAGATTCCTACGAGCAGTACTTC.

V usage is TRBV15 and J usage is TRBJ2-1; D not certain. The CDR3 extends over 17 amino acids. Germline V gene data show CDR1 as LNHNV and CDR2 as YYDKDF (reference sequence). Trimming took 0 bases from V and 4 from J, leaving 16 bases between them. As DNA, the CDR3 is TGTGCCACCAGCAGAGATGCCTCATACTTCACTTACAATGAGCAGTTCTTC. Translation: CATSRDASYFTYNEQFF.

A single count supports this clonotype. The chain uses TRBV2 and TRBJ1-4; 9 positions match TRBD1. There are 13 residues in the CDR3. V gave up 9 bases and J gave up 8 bases; unmatched junction bases: 7. CDR1 is SNHLY, CDR2 FYNNEI, per germline. CDR3 sequence (DNA): TGTGCCAGTAAAATACAGGGGGCGGAAAAACTGTTTTTT. It is translated as CASKIQGAEKLFF. The entire variable domain, with the rest obtained from reference TRBV2 and TRBJ1-4, is as follows: EPEVTQTPSHQVTQMGQEVILRCVPISNHLYFYWYRQILGQKVEFLVSFYNNEISEKSEIFDDQFSVERPDGSNFTLKIRSTKLEDSAMYFCASKIQGAEKLFFGSGTQLSVL.

This clonotype has a handful of counts. Here the CDR3 reads CASSPGLAGNIQYF. Here the CDR3 DNA reads TGTGCCAGCAGTCCAGGACTAGCGGGAAACATTCAGTACTTC. This chain joins TRBV27 and TRBJ2-7; 11 bases match TRBD2. The tail of the sequence fits TRBJ2-4 better, so the J call may be wrong. This CDR3 region has 14 residues. Germline values: CDR1 MNHEY, CDR2 SMNVEV (reference sequence).

The chain employs TRBV7-2 and TRBJ2-1, with 11 positions matching TRBD2. V shed 3 bases and J 9 bases; nucleotides not matched to a gene: 13. CDR1 and CDR2 (germline): SGHTA, FQGNSA. The CDR3 consists of 17 residues. CDR3 in DNA: TGTGCCAGCAGCTTTTTCGCTACTAGCGGGAGAGAGGGTGAGCAGTTCTTC. This sequence encodes CASSFFATSGREGEQFF.

V gene TRBV5-1 combines with J gene TRBJ2-3; 16 bases match TRBD2. The germline CDR1 and CDR2 sequences are SGHRS and YFSETQ. The CDR3 length is 19 residues. The V and J ends lost 3 bases and 0 bases, in that order; junction bases with no gene match: 7. CDR3: CASSSGLAGGTHSTDTQYF. CDR3 DNA: TGCGCCAGCAGCTCGGGACTAGCGGGAGGGACGCATAGCACAGATACGCAGTATTTT.

The chain has TRBV7-3 and TRBJ2-1; 12 positions agree with TRBD2. Germline lookup yields CDR1 SGHTA and CDR2 FQGTGA. The CDR3 contains 21 residues. V gave up 1 base and J gave up 0 bases; unmatched junction bases: 13. CDR3: CASSLKVLAGGPVGSYNEQFF. The DNA of the CDR3 is TGTGCCAGCAGCTTAAAAGTGCTAGCGGGAGGGCCGGTTGGCTCCTACAATGAGCAGTTCTTC.

V is TRBV6-6 and J is TRBJ1-2, with D possibly being TRBD1 (5 bases). CDR3 size: 15 residues. Germline assignment: CDR1 MNHNY and CDR2 SVGAGI (reference sequence). V gave up 1 base and J gave up 3 bases, with 12 bases separating them. The CDR3 coding sequence is TGTGCCAGCAGTTACTTCGGCAGGGAGGACTATGGCTACACCTTC. Translated: CASSYFGREDYGYTF.

The chain joins TRBV14 to TRBJ1-1; no clear D gene. Germline V gene lookup returns CDR1 SGHDN and CDR2 FVKESK. The CDR3 is 13 residues long. V was pared by 2 bases and J by 1 base, with 5 bases between. For the CDR3, the DNA is TGTGCCAGCAGCCAACTGCGGAACACTGAAGCTTTCTTT. Its translation: CASSQLRNTEAFF.

This clonotype appeared a single time. V is TRBV3-1 and J is TRBJ2-1; 8 nucleotides match TRBD1. The CDR3 has 15 amino acids. With 3 bases clipped from V and 7 bases from J, the junction kept 8 bases outside the gene matches. The germline V gene has CDR1 LGHDT and CDR2 YNNKEL (reference sequence). The CDR3 is CASSHPGQAHNEQFF. As DNA, the CDR3 is TGTGCCAGCAGCCATCCGGGACAGGCGCATAATGAGCAGTTCTTC.